The 29 T cell receptor beta chains reported below all come from one sample, sequenced in a study of cytomegalovirus exposure and HLA in healthy donors. PCR amplification relied on 60 Vbeta primers (plus 13 Jbeta primers). Here immunoSEQ multiplex PCR was the method, and the copy in TCRdb shows in-frame clones only, minus some. The sample comprises some 74,000 clones, 66% of which are singletons, and about a fifth rests with the top ten. Sequenced input: PBMCs. The origin of the receptors is a man aged 35 to 55 in good health and CMV-seropositive.

Comment on this clone: Because the CDR3 is missing its conserved closing phenylalanine or tryptophan, this is likely a read error. This chain joins TRBV5-6 and TRBJ2-2; D is unresolved. In germline, CDR1 is SGHDT, CDR2 YYEEEE. V lost 5 bases to trimming and J lost 1 base, with 9 bases between them. The CDR3 has 14 residues. CDR3 protein: CASRRRVNTGELFV. The CDR3 DNA reads TGTGCCAGCAGACGTAGGGTGAACACCGGGGAGCTGTTTGTT.

The genes are TRBV19 and TRBJ1-2; 8 bases are a match to TRBD1. V lost 0 bases and J lost 6; bases outside the gene matches: 9. The CDR3 is 16 residues long. Germline assignment: CDR1 LNHDA and CDR2 SQIVND (reference sequence). CDR3 residues: CASSIDGDRLSDGYTF. The CDR3 nucleotides are TGTGCCAGTAGTATAGATGGGGACAGGCTATCGGATGGCTACACCTTC.

The V call is TRBV4-3, the J call TRBJ1-5, with a tentative D call TRBD1 (5 bases). V was pared by 0 bases and J by 5 bases, with 11 bases between. The germline V gene encodes CDR1 LGHNA and CDR2 YSLEER. The CDR3 is 15 amino acids. The chain's CDR3 is CASSQEIKGYQPQHF. Written as DNA, the CDR3 is TGCGCCAGCAGCCAAGAGATTAAGGGGTATCAGCCCCAGCATTTT.

The sample holds one count of this clone. The rearrangement uses TRBV7-6 and TRBJ2-7; 10 bases line up with TRBD2. The CDR3 length is 12 residues. Germline assignment: CDR1 SGHVS and CDR2 FNYEAQ. After removal of 3 bases from V and 10 bases from J, the junction contained 3 bases not matched to a gene. CDR3 amino acids: CASSFLAGVQYF. CDR3 nucleotide sequence: TGTGCCAGCAGCTTTCTAGCGGGAGTACAGTACTTC.

The chain links TRBV15 to TRBJ1-5, with 7 bases fitting TRBD1. The CDR3 is made up of 14 amino acids. Germline values: CDR1 LNHNV, CDR2 YYDKDF (reference sequence). After removal of 0 bases from V and 8 bases from J, the junction contained 4 bases not matched to a gene. In DNA, the CDR3 is TGTGCCACCAGCAGAGAAGGGGGCTATGAGCCCCAGCATTTT. This gives the protein CATSREGGYEPQHF.

The chain joins TRBV21-1 to TRBJ1-1. TRBV21-1 is a pseudogene. The CDR3 contains 15 residues. The CDR3 protein is CASSKGAGPNTEAFF. The DNA for the CDR3 is TGTGCCAGCAGCAAAGGGGCGGGGCCTAACACTGAAGCTTTCTTT.

This chain connects TRBV30 to TRBJ1-2; 8 bases agree with TRBD1. The CDR3 extends over 16 amino acids. Germline assignment: CDR1 GTSNPN and CDR2 SVGIG (reference sequence). Trimming cost V 3 bases and J 4 bases; bases outside gene matches: 13. The CDR3 sequence: CAWRDDTGGRSYGYTF. The CDR3 nucleotides are TGTGCCTGGAGGGATGATACAGGGGGTCGGAGCTATGGCTACACCTTC. Full variable domain (remainder filled in from reference TRBV30 and TRBJ1-2): SQTIHQWPATLVQPVGSPLSLECTVEGTSNPNLYWYRQAAGRGLQLLFYSVGIGQISSEVPQNLSASRPQDRQFILSSKKLLLSDSGFYLCAWRDDTGGRSYGYTFGSGTRLTVV.

The rearrangement links TRBV29-1 to TRBJ2-7; 10 positions match TRBD1. The germline gives CDR1 SQVTM, CDR2 ANQGSEA. The CDR3 runs 13 residues. J was trimmed by 3 bases and V by 6 bases; bases with no gene match: 5. The DNA of the CDR3 is TGCAGCGTCTCTGGGACAGGGGTCTACGAGCAGTACTTC. It translates to CSVSGTGVYEQYF.

This clone is a singleton in its sample. The V and J genes are TRBV9 and TRBJ2-5; maybe TRBD1 (6 bases). Germline loops: CDR1 SGDLS, CDR2 YYNGEE. Trimming shortened V by 4 bases and J by 3 bases, and 16 bases separated the two germline ends. This CDR3 is built from 15 residues. CDR3 protein: CASSPTGTSKETQYF. CDR3 nucleotides: TGTGCCAGCAGCCCGACCGGGACATCCAAAGAGACCCAGTACTTC.

Only a few counts were recorded for this clone. The chain uses TRBV7-9 and TRBJ2-3; 10 positions match TRBD2. Trimming cost V 11 bases and J 0 bases; bases outside gene matches: 5. Germline V lookup: CDR1 SEHNR, CDR2 FQNEAQ (reference sequence). The CDR3 has 14 amino acids. CDR3 loop: CAGSGGDSTDTQYF. CDR3 DNA sequence: TGTGCCGGGAGCGGGGGGGATAGCACAGATACGCAGTATTTT.

This chain links TRBV5-5 with TRBJ2-3; no firm D call. The length of the CDR3 is 14 residues. Germline V lookup: CDR1 SGHKS, CDR2 YYEKEE (reference sequence). The V and J ends lost 1 base and 6 bases respectively, with 12 bases between them. The DNA of the CDR3 is TGTGCCAGCAGCTTGTTTAGCACCCCGGATACGCAGTATTTT. This translates into CASSLFSTPDTQYF.

This clone was seen only once. J is TRBJ2-3 and V is TRBV7-3; 14 nucleotides agree with TRBD2. V lost 5 bases and J lost 7; bases outside the gene matches: 5. The CDR3 is 15 amino acids. Germline values: CDR1 SGHTA, CDR2 FQGTGA. CDR3: CASSGTSGGFNTQYF. The CDR3 DNA reads TGTGCCAGCAGCGGGACTAGCGGGGGATTTAATACGCAGTATTTT.

The chain recombines TRBV5-1 with TRBJ2-3; 7 bases are shared with TRBD2. Germline loops: CDR1 SGHRS, CDR2 YFSETQ. The ends lost 4 bases at V and 3 bases at J; junction bases unmatched: 8. The length of the CDR3 is 15 residues. CDR3 bases: TGCGCCAGCAGCCTCGGCAACGGGGGGACAGATACGCAGTATTTT. Its protein product is CASSLGNGGTDTQYF.

The chain carries TRBV11-3 and TRBJ2-1; tentative D call: TRBD2 (6 bases). CDR1 and CDR2 from the germline V gene are SGHNT and YENEEA. CDR3 length: 13 amino acids. V lost 2 bases and J lost 7, with 9 bases in between. In DNA, the CDR3 is TGTGCCAGCAGCTTACGGGGACTGAATGAGCAGTTCTTC. Amino acid sequence: CASSLRGLNEQFF. Based on the CDR3 plus reference TRBV11-3 and TRBJ2-1, the full variable domain is EAGVVQSPRYKIIEKKQPVAFWCNPISGHNTLYWYLQNLGQGPELLIRYENEEAVDDSQLPKDRFSAERLKGVDSTLKIQPAELGDSAVYLCASSLRGLNEQFFGPGTRLTVL.

The chain employs TRBV7-9 and TRBJ2-6, with a tentative D call TRBD2 (5 bases). The V gene's germline CDR1 is SEHNR and CDR2 FQNEAQ (reference sequence). The CDR3 spans 16 residues. V shed 3 bases and J shed 4 bases, with 13 bases lying between them. The CDR3 DNA is TGTGCCAGCAGCTTCTCCCTCAGAGGGGGGGCCAACGTCCTGACTTTC. Translating it yields CASSFSLRGGANVLTF. Drawing the rest from reference TRBV7-9 and TRBJ2-6, the complete variable domain is DTGVSQNPRHKITKRGQNVTFRCDPISEHNRLYWYRQTLGQGPEFLTYFQNEAQLEKSRLLSDRFSAERPKGSFSTLEIQRTEQGDSAMYLCASSFSLRGGANVLTFGAGSRLTVL.

This clone has more than one count but fewer than ten. The chain links TRBV4-3 to TRBJ1-3, with D tentatively TRBD1 (6 bases). Germline CDR1 is LGHNA and CDR2 is YSLEER. The CDR3 has 16 residues. Trimming removed 0 bases at V and 2 bases at J, with 11 bases between. The DNA for the CDR3 is TGCGCCAGCAGCCAAGATTCCTCAGGGGCTGGAAACACCATATATTTT. This gives the protein CASSQDSSGAGNTIYF.

DNA for the CDR3: TGCGCCAGCAGCTGGAGTCAGACAGGGGCGAACACTGAAGCTTTCTTT. Amino acids: CASSWSQTGANTEAFF. The chain uses TRBV5-1 and TRBJ1-1, with 8 positions matching TRBD1. CDR3 size: 16 residues. Per the germline V gene, CDR1 is SGHRS and CDR2 is YFSETQ. The J segment lost 1 base and the V segment lost 3 bases, leaving 8 bases of the junction unmatched.

The rearrangement joins TRBV7-2 to TRBJ2-2; possibly TRBD1 for D (6 bases). Trimming shortened V by 5 bases and J by 2 bases, and 12 bases separated the two germline ends. Per germline, CDR1 SGHTA and CDR2 FQGNSA. CDR3 length equals 15 residues. For the CDR3, the DNA is TGTGCCAGCAGCCCTTCCAGGGGAAACACCGGGGAGCTGTTTTTT. Its protein product is CASSPSRGNTGELFF.

V usage is TRBV7-9 and J usage is TRBJ1-3; possible D gene TRBD1, 5 bases. The CDR3 spans 13 residues. The V and J ends lost 11 bases and 3 bases respectively, with 14 bases between them. Germline values: CDR1 SEHNR, CDR2 FQNEAQ (reference sequence). CDR3 in amino acids: CASEVTGGNTIYF. The DNA of the CDR3 is TGTGCCTCCGAGGTAACAGGTGGAAACACCATATATTTT. Full variable domain (remainder filled in from reference TRBV7-9 and TRBJ1-3): DTGVSQNPRHKITKRGQNVTFRCDPISEHNRLYWYRQTLGQGPEFLTYFQNEAQLEKSRLLSDRFSAERPKGSFSTLEIQRTEQGDSAMYLCASEVTGGNTIYFGEGSWLTVV.

J is TRBJ2-5 and V is TRBV23-1; D unresolved. TRBV23-1 is an open reading frame, and its role is uncertain. The CDR3 runs to 14 residues. Trimming took off 0 bases at V and 1 base at J, with 6 bases between the two ends. The CDR3 protein is CASSQSCRQETQYF. The CDR3 nucleotides read TGCGCCAGCAGTCAATCATGTCGCCAAGAGACCCAGTACTTC.

The V gene is TRBV5-1, the J gene TRBJ1-3; TRBD1 is a possible D gene (6 bases). Germline values: CDR1 SGHRS, CDR2 YFSETQ. Trimming stripped 4 bases from V and 0 bases from J, with 11 bases between. The CDR3 length is 15 residues. Here the CDR3 reads CASSDSGASGNTIYF. As DNA, the CDR3 is TGCGCCAGCAGCGATTCAGGGGCCTCTGGAAACACCATATATTTT.

The chain has TRBV9 and TRBJ1-1; 8 positions agree with TRBD1. V lost 5 bases, J lost 5 bases, and 11 bases stayed unmatched. This CDR3 region has 15 residues. The germline gives CDR1 SGDLS, CDR2 YYNGEE. This chain's CDR3 is CASSRTGGSRTEAFF. CDR3 sequence (DNA): TGTGCCAGCAGTCGAACAGGGGGGAGTAGGACTGAAGCTTTCTTT. Combining the CDR3 with reference TRBV9 and TRBJ1-1 gives the whole variable domain DSGVTQTPKHLITATGQRVTLRCSPRSGDLSVYWYQQSLDQGLQFLIQYYNGEERAKGNILERFSAQQFPDLHSELNLSSLELGDSALYFCASSRTGGSRTEAFFGQGTRLTVV.

V gene TRBV9 combines with J gene TRBJ2-3, with 15 bases lining up with TRBD2. CDR3 length: 17 residues. Trimming at V came to 4 bases and at J to 7 bases, leaving 10 bases not matched to a gene. Germline CDR1 reads SGDLS; CDR2 reads YYNGEE. The CDR3 sequence: CASSPRTSGGAFNTQYF. The CDR3, as DNA: TGTGCCAGCAGCCCTCGGACTAGCGGGGGGGCTTTTAATACGCAGTATTTT.

The rearrangement links TRBV19 to TRBJ1-5; TRBD1 might be the D (5 bases). Germline V gene data show CDR1 as LNHDA and CDR2 as SQIVND (reference sequence). Deletions cut 2 bases from V and 7 bases from J, with 15 bases between. CDR3 length equals 15 residues. The CDR3 spells CASSILNGGPQPQHF. The CDR3 coding sequence is TGTGCCAGTAGTATACTGAACGGGGGTCCCCAGCCCCAGCATTTT.

V is TRBV29-1 and J is TRBJ2-3, with D possibly matching TRBD2 (6 bases). The V end was cut by 6 bases, the J end by 4 bases, with 23 bases between. The CDR3 sequence is 16 residues long. The germline gives CDR1 SQVTM, CDR2 ANQGSEA. CDR3 nucleotides: TGCAGCGTCACCGCCCCGGAGGGGTCTGTCTCAGATACGCAGTATTTT. It encodes CSVTAPEGSVSDTQYF.

The rearrangement joins TRBV19 to TRBJ2-2; no clear D. The V end lost 3 bases, the J end lost 6 bases, and 11 bases lay between the germline ends. This CDR3 spans 14 amino acids. CDR1 is LNHDA and CDR2 is SQIVND in the germline V gene (reference sequence). The CDR3 loop is CASSIGRFAGELFF. CDR3 in DNA: TGTGCCAGTAGTATCGGTCGGTTTGCCGGGGAGCTGTTTTTT.

The rearrangement joins TRBV7-9 to TRBJ1-5; D unclear. From germline, CDR1 is SEHNR and CDR2 FQNEAQ (reference sequence). CDR3 length equals 12 residues. Trimming stripped 3 bases from V and 5 bases from J, with 5 bases between. CDR3 nucleotides: TGTGCCAGCAGCTTCAGTGATCAGCCCCAGCATTTT. Its protein is CASSFSDQPQHF. Looking up the rest from reference TRBV7-9 and TRBJ1-5 gives the full variable domain: DTGVSQNPRHKITKRGQNVTFRCDPISEHNRLYWYRQTLGQGPEFLTYFQNEAQLEKSRLLSDRFSAERPKGSFSTLEIQRTEQGDSAMYLCASSFSDQPQHFGDGTRLSIL.

V usage is TRBV13 and J usage is TRBJ2-5; 8 nucleotides line up with TRBD2. The germline CDR1 and CDR2 sequences are PRHDT and FYEKMQ (reference sequence). J gave up 5 bases and V 0 bases, and 8 bases lay outside the gene matches. The CDR3 runs to 16 residues. The CDR3 spells CASSLGSAGVEETQYF. DNA of the CDR3: TGTGCCAGCAGCTTAGGCTCAGCGGGGGTCGAGGAGACCCAGTACTTC.

V and J are TRBV11-2 and TRBJ2-7; TRBD1 matches 7 bases. J was trimmed by 6 bases and V by 0 bases; bases with no gene match: 8. The length of the CDR3 is 15 residues. CDR1 and CDR2 from the germline V gene are SGHAT and FQNNGV. The CDR3 region is CASSLEGRGSSEQYF. CDR3 in DNA: TGTGCCAGCAGCTTAGAAGGCAGGGGGTCGAGCGAGCAGTACTTC.